Listed below are T cell receptor beta chains from one sample, sequenced in a study of cytomegalovirus exposure and HLA in healthy donors. Repertoires were generated with immunoSEQ multiplex PCR, while TCRdb's copy carries only in-frame clones and drops some. The data show under 200,000 clones, around 80% seen once. Sequenced: PBMCs. These receptors were collected from a human donor in good health. Each CDR3 is given with its conserved first and last residue. Each record gives: clone size, J gene, D gene, V gene, CDR3 DNA, CDR3 protein. The D gene is left open where the match is weak. Clone size is stated in some rows and not others, as once, few, many or a class when expanded.

clone size: .; J gene: TRBJ2-1; D gene: TRBD2; V gene: TRBV13; CDR3 DNA: TGTGCCAGCAGCGCGACCTCTAGCGGGGGCTACAATGAGCAGTTCTTC; CDR3 protein: CASSATSSGGYNEQFF
clone size: .; J gene: TRBJ1-1; D gene: .; V gene: TRBV4-3; CDR3 DNA: TGCGCCAGCAGCCAACTAACAGAAAACACTGAAGCTTTCTTT; CDR3 protein: CASSQLTENTEAFF
clone size: .; J gene: TRBJ2-7; D gene: .; V gene: TRBV5-1; CDR3 DNA: TGCGCCAGCAGCGGAAAGGGACTCTCCGAGCAGTACTTC; CDR3 protein: CASSGKGLSEQYF
clone size: once; J gene: TRBJ1-1; D gene: TRBD1; V gene: TRBV6-5; CDR3 DNA: TGTGCCAGCAGTGACTGGGACAGGGGGTTGGGGGCTTTCTTT; CDR3 protein: CASSDWDRGLGAFF
clone size: once; J gene: TRBJ1-1; D gene: TRBD1; V gene: TRBV29-1; CDR3 DNA: TGCAGCGTTGCCGGGACAGGGCGAGCTTTCTTT; CDR3 protein: CSVAGTGRAFF
clone size: few; J gene: TRBJ1-4; D gene: .; V gene: TRBV6-6; CDR3 DNA: TGTGCCAGCAGTTACTCGACAGCAACTAATGAAAAACTGTTTTTT; CDR3 protein: CASSYSTATNEKLFF
clone size: few; J gene: TRBJ1-1; D gene: .; V gene: TRBV28; CDR3 DNA: TGTGCCAGCAGTTCACCCGAGGGGGTTGAAGCTTTCTTT; CDR3 protein: CASSSPEGVEAFF
clone size: .; J gene: TRBJ2-3; D gene: TRBD1; V gene: TRBV6-5; CDR3 DNA: TGTGCCAGCAGTCCGCAGGGGGTGGCAGATACGCAGTATTTT; CDR3 protein: CASSPQGVADTQYF
clone size: .; J gene: TRBJ1-5; D gene: TRBD1; V gene: TRBV7-8; CDR3 DNA: TGTGCCAGCAGCCAGAGGGACAGGGGCAATCAGCCCCAGCATTTT; CDR3 protein: CASSQRDRGNQPQHF
clone size: .; J gene: TRBJ2-7; D gene: TRBD1; V gene: TRBV7-8; CDR3 DNA: TGTGCCAGCAGCCCACCGGGACAGACTCTGGAGCAGTACTTC; CDR3 protein: CASSPPGQTLEQYF
clone size: few; J gene: TRBJ1-1; D gene: .; V gene: TRBV2; CDR3 DNA: TGTGCCAGCGGCGGCTTAGCAGCTTTCTTT; CDR3 protein: CASGGLAAFF
clone size: .; J gene: TRBJ2-3; D gene: TRBD2; V gene: TRBV7-9; CDR3 DNA: TGTGCCAGCAGCTTAGCGGGGAGGGAGGCAGATACGCAGTATTTT; CDR3 protein: CASSLAGREADTQYF
clone size: once; J gene: TRBJ2-7; D gene: .; V gene: TRBV27; CDR3 DNA: TGTGCCAGCAGTTTGGGCGGCGGGGGCCGCTGGGAGCAGTACTTC; CDR3 protein: CASSLGGGGRWEQYF
clone size: .; J gene: TRBJ2-3; D gene: .; V gene: TRBV2; CDR3 DNA: TGTGCCAGCAGAAGACTTGGGGATACGCAGTATTTT; CDR3 protein: CASRRLGDTQYF
clone size: .; J gene: TRBJ2-7; D gene: .; V gene: TRBV13; CDR3 DNA: TGTGCCAGCAGCTTAGGGACATATGACTACGAGCAGTACTTC; CDR3 protein: CASSLGTYDYEQYF
clone size: .; J gene: TRBJ2-2; D gene: TRBD2; V gene: TRBV7-8; CDR3 DNA: TGTGCCAGCAGCCCACTATGGAGCGGGGCCGACACCGGGGAGCTGTTTTTT; CDR3 protein: CASSPLWSGADTGELFF
clone size: once; J gene: TRBJ2-1; D gene: .; V gene: TRBV7-2; CDR3 DNA: TGTGCCAGCAGCTCCTTATTGAGCTCCTACAATGAGCAGTTCTTC; CDR3 protein: CASSSLLSSYNEQFF
clone size: .; J gene: TRBJ2-5; D gene: TRBD1; V gene: TRBV2; CDR3 DNA: TGTGCCAGAGAGGACAGGTCAGAGACCCAGTACTTC; CDR3 protein: CAREDRSETQYF
clone size: .; J gene: TRBJ2-1; D gene: TRBD1; V gene: TRBV6-6; CDR3 DNA: TGTGCCAGCAGTCCTGGACAGGCACAGGACAATGAGCAGTTCTTC; CDR3 protein: CASSPGQAQDNEQFF
clone size: .; J gene: TRBJ2-7; D gene: TRBD1; V gene: TRBV29-1; CDR3 DNA: TGCAGCGTTCAGACAGGGGGCCGGGGAGAGCAGTACTTC; CDR3 protein: CSVQTGGRGEQYF
clone size: .; J gene: TRBJ2-5; D gene: TRBD2; V gene: TRBV4-1; CDR3 DNA: TGCGCCAGCAGCCCCACGGTCGCTAGCGGGGAGTGGCAGTACTTC; CDR3 protein: CASSPTVASGEWQYF
clone size: .; J gene: TRBJ2-2; D gene: .; V gene: TRBV27; CDR3 DNA: TGTGCCAGCAGTTCCGTGGGGGCCCACACCGGGGAGCTGTTTTTT; CDR3 protein: CASSSVGAHTGELFF
clone size: .; J gene: TRBJ2-7; D gene: .; V gene: TRBV4-3; CDR3 DNA: TGCGCCAGCAGCCAAGATCTGACACCCGCCCGCGAGCAGTACTTC; CDR3 protein: CASSQDLTPAREQYF
clone size: .; J gene: TRBJ2-7; D gene: .; V gene: TRBV6-6; CDR3 DNA: TGTGCCAGCACCCGAACGGGCTACGAGCAGTACTTC; CDR3 protein: CASTRTGYEQYF
clone size: .; J gene: TRBJ2-3; D gene: .; V gene: TRBV4-1; CDR3 DNA: TGCGCCAGCAGCCAAGAGGGGGGGCCCAGCACAGATACGCAGTATTTT; CDR3 protein: CASSQEGGPSTDTQYF
clone size: .; J gene: TRBJ2-1; D gene: TRBD2; V gene: TRBV29-1; CDR3 DNA: TGCAGCGTCGCAACACTAGCGCCGAAGTCCTACAATGAGCAGTTCTTC; CDR3 protein: CSVATLAPKSYNEQFF
clone size: .; J gene: TRBJ2-3; D gene: TRBD2; V gene: TRBV27; CDR3 DNA: TGTGCCAGCAGCATATTCCTAGCGGGGGGTTTCACAGATACGCAGTATTTT; CDR3 protein: CASSIFLAGGFTDTQYF
clone size: .; J gene: TRBJ1-2; D gene: .; V gene: TRBV21-1; CDR3 DNA: TGTGCCAGCACCCGTCCAGGGAAACCCTATGGCTACACCTTC; CDR3 protein: CASTRPGKPYGYTF